These 6 T cell receptor beta chains were sequenced from one sample in a study of shared clonotypes between healthy human individuals. Sequenced by immunoSEQ multiplex PCR; TCRdb stores in-frame clones only, minus some. This table has around 750,000 clones, around 74% appearing once. The sequencing input was memory CD4+ T cells sorted from blood. This sample's subset: CD45RA-negative fraction. Receptors originate from a woman in her 30s in good health.

This clone was counted between two and nine times. The chain combines TRBV7-3 with TRBJ2-1; D gene uncertain. Germline-derived CDR1 and CDR2 are SGHTA and FQGTGA. This CDR3 is built from 16 residues. V dropped 5 bases and J dropped 0 bases, with 14 bases sitting between them. CDR3 sequence (DNA): TGTGCCAGCAGCCAATTATCAACGAGCTCCTACAATGAGCAGTTCTTC. Its protein is CASSQLSTSSYNEQFF.

The J gene is TRBJ1-1, the V gene TRBV29-1; D is possibly TRBD1 (6 bases). The CDR3 loop spans 12 amino acids. The V gene lost 4 bases and the J gene lost 11 bases, with 17 bases spanning the gap. Germline V gives CDR1 SQVTM, CDR2 ANQGSEA. CDR3 in amino acids: CSVGSGSGGAFF. CDR3 sequence (DNA): TGCAGCGTTGGGTCGGGCTCGGGGGGCGCTTTCTTT.

A few counts support this clone. The same CDR3 also results from other DNA sequences found in this sample. The chain carries TRBV6-1 and TRBJ2-7; 7 nucleotides line up with TRBD1. Germline loops: CDR1 MNHNS, CDR2 SASEGT. The V and J ends lost 6 bases and 3 bases, in that order; junction bases with no gene match: 5. This CDR3 comprises 13 residues. The DNA for the CDR3 is TGTGCCAGCAGGAGGGACAGATACTACGAGCAGTACTTC. Protein sequence: CASRRDRYYEQYF.

The V gene is TRBV6-4, the J gene TRBJ2-3; maybe TRBD1 (5 bases). V lost 2 bases to trimming and J lost 1 base, with 10 bases between them. The CDR3 consists of 15 residues. Looked up from germline, CDR1 is MRHNA and CDR2 is SNTAGT. The CDR3 DNA reads as TGTGCCAGCAGTGACGAGGCAGGGCGCACAGATACGCAGTATTTT. Translating it yields CASSDEAGRTDTQYF.

The gene calls are TRBV19 and TRBJ1-3; no reliable D call. In germline, CDR1 is LNHDA, CDR2 SQIVND (reference sequence). Between the trimmed V and J ends, which lost 7 bases and 4 bases, there was a span of 17 bases. The CDR3 is made up of 15 amino acids. The CDR3 is CASTPRGILGNTIYF. CDR3 DNA sequence: TGTGCCAGTACCCCGCGAGGGATCCTCGGAAACACCATATATTTT. Complete variable domain (other parts from reference TRBV19 and TRBJ1-3): DGGITQSPKYLFRKEGQNVTLSCEQNLNHDAMYWYRQDPGQGLRLIYYSQIVNDFQKGDIAEGYSVSREKKESFPLTVTSAQKNPTAFYLCASTPRGILGNTIYFGEGSWLTVV.

The rearrangement links TRBV13 to TRBJ2-5; 7 bases align to TRBD2. The CDR3 runs to 15 residues. J was trimmed by 5 bases and V by 0 bases; bases with no gene match: 6. The germline CDR1 and CDR2 sequences are PRHDT and FYEKMQ (reference sequence). The CDR3 nucleotides are TGTGCCAGCAGCTTAGGGGCGGGAGAAGGTGAGACCCAGTACTTC. It encodes CASSLGAGEGETQYF.